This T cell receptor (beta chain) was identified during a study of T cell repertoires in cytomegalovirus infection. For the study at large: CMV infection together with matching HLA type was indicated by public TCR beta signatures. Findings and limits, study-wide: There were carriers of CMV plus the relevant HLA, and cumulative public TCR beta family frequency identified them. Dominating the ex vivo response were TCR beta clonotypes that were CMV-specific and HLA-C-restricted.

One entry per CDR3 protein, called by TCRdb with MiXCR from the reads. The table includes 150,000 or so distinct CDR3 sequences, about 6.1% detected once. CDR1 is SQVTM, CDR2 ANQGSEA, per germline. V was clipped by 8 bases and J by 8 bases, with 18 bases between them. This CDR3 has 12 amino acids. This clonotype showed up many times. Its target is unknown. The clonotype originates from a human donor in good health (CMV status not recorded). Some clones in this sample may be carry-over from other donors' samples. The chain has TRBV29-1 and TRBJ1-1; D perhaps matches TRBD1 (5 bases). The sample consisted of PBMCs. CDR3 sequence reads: CSFLTPGTEAFF. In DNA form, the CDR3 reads TGCAGCTTCCTAACCCCCGGGACCGAAGCTTTCTTT.